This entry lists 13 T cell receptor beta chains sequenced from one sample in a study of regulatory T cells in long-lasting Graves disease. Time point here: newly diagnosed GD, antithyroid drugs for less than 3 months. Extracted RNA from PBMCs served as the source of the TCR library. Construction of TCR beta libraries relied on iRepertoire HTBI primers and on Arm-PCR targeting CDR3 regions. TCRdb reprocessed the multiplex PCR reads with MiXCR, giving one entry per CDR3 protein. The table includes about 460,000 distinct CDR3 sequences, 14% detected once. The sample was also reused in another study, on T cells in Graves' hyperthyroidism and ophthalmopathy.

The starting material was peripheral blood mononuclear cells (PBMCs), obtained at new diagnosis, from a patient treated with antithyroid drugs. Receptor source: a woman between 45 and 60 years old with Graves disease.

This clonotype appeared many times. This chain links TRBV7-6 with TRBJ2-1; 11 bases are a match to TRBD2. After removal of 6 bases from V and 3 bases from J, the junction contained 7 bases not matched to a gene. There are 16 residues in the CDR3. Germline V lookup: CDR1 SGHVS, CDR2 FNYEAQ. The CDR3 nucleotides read TGTGCCAGCAGTTCAACCGGGACTAGCGGCTACAATGAGCAGTTCTTC. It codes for CASSSTGTSGYNEQFF.

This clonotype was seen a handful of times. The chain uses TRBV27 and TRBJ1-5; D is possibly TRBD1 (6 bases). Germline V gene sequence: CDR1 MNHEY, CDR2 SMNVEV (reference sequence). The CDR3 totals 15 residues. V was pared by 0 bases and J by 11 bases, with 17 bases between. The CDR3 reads CASSLSGTTDRAQHF. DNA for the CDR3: TGTGCCAGCAGTTTATCTGGGACAACCGATCGGGCCCAGCATTTT.

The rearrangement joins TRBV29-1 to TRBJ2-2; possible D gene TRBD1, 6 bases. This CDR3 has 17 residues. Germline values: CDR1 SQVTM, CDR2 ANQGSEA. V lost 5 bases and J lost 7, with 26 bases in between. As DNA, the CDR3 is TGCAGCGTTTATAGGCTATCACCAGGGGCGCATGACGGGGAGCTGTTTTTT. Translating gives CSVYRLSPGAHDGELFF.

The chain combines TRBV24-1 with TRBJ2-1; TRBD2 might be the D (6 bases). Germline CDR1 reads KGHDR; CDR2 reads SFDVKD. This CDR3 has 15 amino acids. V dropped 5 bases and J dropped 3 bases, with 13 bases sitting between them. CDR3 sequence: CATSGWDGSYNEQFF. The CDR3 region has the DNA TGTGCCACCAGTGGGTGGGACGGGAGCTACAATGAGCAGTTCTTC.

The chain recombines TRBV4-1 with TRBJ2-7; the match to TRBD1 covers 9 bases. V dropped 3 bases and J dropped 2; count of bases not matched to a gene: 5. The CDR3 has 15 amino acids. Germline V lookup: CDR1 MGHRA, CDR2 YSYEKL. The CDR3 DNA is TGCGCCAGCAGCCACCGACAGGGGGGGACCTACGAGCAGTACTTC. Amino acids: CASSHRQGGTYEQYF.

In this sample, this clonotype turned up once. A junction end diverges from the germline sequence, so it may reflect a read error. The CDR3 nucleotides read TGTGCCACCAGTGCGGCGACAGATACGCGGTATTTT. It yields the protein CATSAATDTRYF. The rearrangement joins TRBV24-1 to TRBJ2-3; D may be TRBD1 (5 bases). The CDR3 spans 12 residues. Germline CDR1 reads KGHDR; CDR2 reads SFDVKD.

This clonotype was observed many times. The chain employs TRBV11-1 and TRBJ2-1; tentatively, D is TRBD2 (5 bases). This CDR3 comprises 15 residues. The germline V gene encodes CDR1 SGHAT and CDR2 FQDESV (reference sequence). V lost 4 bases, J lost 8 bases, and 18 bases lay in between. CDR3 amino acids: CASSYTETRIYEQFF. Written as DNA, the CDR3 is TGTGCCAGCAGCTACACAGAAACTAGAATCTATGAGCAGTTCTTC.

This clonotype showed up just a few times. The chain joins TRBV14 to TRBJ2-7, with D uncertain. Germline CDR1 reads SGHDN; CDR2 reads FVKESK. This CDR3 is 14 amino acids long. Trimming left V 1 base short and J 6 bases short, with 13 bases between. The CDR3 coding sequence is TGTGCCAGCAGCCAAGTGCACATACCGTCCGAGCAGTACTTC. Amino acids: CASSQVHIPSEQYF.

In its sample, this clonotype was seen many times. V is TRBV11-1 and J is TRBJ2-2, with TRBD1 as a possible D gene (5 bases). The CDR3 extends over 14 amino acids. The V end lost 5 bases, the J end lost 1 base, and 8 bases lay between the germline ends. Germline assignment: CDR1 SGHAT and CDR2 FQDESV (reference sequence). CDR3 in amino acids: CASSPTENTGELFF. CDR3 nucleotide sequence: TGTGCCAGCAGCCCGACAGAGAACACCGGGGAGCTGTTTTTT.

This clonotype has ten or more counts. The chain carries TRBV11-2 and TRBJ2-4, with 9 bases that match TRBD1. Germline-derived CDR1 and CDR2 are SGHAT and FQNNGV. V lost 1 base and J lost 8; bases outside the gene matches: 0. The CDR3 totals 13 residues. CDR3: CASSLGQGDIQYF. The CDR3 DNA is TGTGCCAGCAGCTTAGGACAGGGGGACATTCAGTACTTC.

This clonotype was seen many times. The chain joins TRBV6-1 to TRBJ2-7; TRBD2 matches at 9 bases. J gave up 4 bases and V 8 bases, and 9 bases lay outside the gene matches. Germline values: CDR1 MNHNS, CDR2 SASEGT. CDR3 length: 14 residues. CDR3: CASDLAGAWYEQYF. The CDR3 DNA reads TGTGCCAGCGACTTAGCGGGAGCTTGGTACGAGCAGTACTTC.

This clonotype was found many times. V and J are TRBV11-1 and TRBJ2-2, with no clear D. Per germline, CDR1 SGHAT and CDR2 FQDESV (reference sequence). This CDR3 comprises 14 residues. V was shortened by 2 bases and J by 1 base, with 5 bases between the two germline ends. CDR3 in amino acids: CASSLMQNTGELFF. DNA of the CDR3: TGTGCCAGCAGCTTAATGCAGAACACCGGGGAGCTGTTTTTT.

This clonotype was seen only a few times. CDR3 bases: TGCGCCAGCAGCTTGTCGAGACAGGGGTTCGCAACTAATGAAAAACTGTTTTTT. Its translation is CASSLSRQGFATNEKLFF. J is TRBJ1-4 and V is TRBV5-1; 8 nucleotides line up with TRBD1. Germline assignment: CDR1 SGHRS and CDR2 YFSETQ. With V trimmed by 1 base and J by 0 bases, 8 bases remained unmatched. The CDR3 has 18 amino acids.